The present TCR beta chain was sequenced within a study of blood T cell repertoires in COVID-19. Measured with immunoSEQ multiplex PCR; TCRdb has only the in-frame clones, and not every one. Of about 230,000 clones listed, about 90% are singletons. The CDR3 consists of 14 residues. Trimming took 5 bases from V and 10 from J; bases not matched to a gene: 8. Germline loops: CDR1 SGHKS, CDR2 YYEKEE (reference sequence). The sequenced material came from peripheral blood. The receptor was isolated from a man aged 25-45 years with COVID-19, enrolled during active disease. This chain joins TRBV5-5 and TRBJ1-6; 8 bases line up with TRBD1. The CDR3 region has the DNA TGTGCCAGCAGATCCGACAGGGGAAGGTCACCCCTCCACTTT. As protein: CASRSDRGRSPLHF.